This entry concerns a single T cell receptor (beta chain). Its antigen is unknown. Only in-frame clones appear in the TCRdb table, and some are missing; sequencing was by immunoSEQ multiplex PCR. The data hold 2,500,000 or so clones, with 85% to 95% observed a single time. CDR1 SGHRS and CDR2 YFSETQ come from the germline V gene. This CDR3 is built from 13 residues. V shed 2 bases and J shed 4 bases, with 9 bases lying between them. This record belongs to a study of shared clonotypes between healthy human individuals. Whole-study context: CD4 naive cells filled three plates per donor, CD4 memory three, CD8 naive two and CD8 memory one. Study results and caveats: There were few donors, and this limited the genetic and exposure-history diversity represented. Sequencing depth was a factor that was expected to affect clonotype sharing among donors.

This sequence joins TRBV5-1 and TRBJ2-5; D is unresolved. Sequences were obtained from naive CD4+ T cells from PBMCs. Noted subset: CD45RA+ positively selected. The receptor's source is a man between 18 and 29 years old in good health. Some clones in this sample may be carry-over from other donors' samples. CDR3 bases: TGCGCCAGCAGCTTAATAGGAGTAGAGACCCAGTACTTC. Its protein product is CASSLIGVETQYF.